This TCR beta chain originates from a study of blood T cell repertoires in COVID-19. The wider study: The cDNA or gDNA used as material had been derived from T cells, B-cell-depleted T cells, or PBMCs.

The CDR3 length is 12 residues. V lost 3 bases, J lost 6 bases, and 6 bases lay in between. From germline, CDR1 is MNHNS and CDR2 SASEGT. In the authors' methods: Scientists estimated how many nucleated cells there were by amplifying reference gene primers. TCRdb's table, derived via immunoSEQ multiplex PCR, lists solely in-frame clones and lacks some. Clone size and V and J calls were adopted from that table, with D and trimming inferred from the DNA. The repertoire has over 70,000 clones, 90% to 95% of them found once; the top ten carry about 2.5%. This clone appeared a few times. This chain links TRBV6-1 with TRBJ2-1; tentatively, D is TRBD1 (6 bases). Sequencing was carried out using peripheral blood. The TCR originated in a man aged 50 to 59 with COVID-19, enrolled during active disease. The CDR3 loop is CASSDRGNEQFF. CDR3 nucleotide sequence: TGTGCCAGCAGTGACAGGGGCAATGAGCAGTTCTTC.